Presented here are 14 T cell receptor beta chains from one specimen sequenced in a study of identical twins. TCRdb ran MiXCR on the 5' RACE reads and lists one entry per CDR3 protein. The table has 1.5 million or so distinct CDR3 sequences, under 35% seen once. The sequencing sample was made of cord blood. These receptors came from a newborn girl in good health.

The chain recombines TRBV11-2 with TRBJ2-1, with D unclear. This CDR3 is 16 amino acids long. Trimming pared 1 base from V and 5 bases from J, leaving 15 bases between. Per germline, CDR1 SGHAT and CDR2 FQNNGV. The CDR3 coding sequence is TGTGCCAGCAGCTTAGGACTGGGAAGTCCCCACAATGAGCAGTTCTTC. This codes for CASSLGLGSPHNEQFF.

As to this clonotype: One junction end disagrees with the germline gene, perhaps due to a read error. V usage is TRBV20-1 and J usage is TRBJ1-1; the D gene is possibly TRBD1 (6 bases). The CDR3 extends over 14 amino acids. Germline CDR1 reads DFQATT; CDR2 reads SNEGSKA (reference sequence). CDR3 in amino acids: CSARESGVDTEAFF. The CDR3 region has the DNA TGCAGTGCTCGAGAGTCAGGGGTAGACACTGAAGCTTTCTTT.

V usage is TRBV14 and J usage is TRBJ2-7; 10 bases agree with TRBD2. CDR3 size: 15 residues. Unmatched junction bases numbered 6, after V lost 2 bases and J lost 5 bases. Germline-derived CDR1 and CDR2 are SGHDN and FVKESK. CDR3 residues: CASSQLAGDPHEQYF. For the CDR3, the DNA is TGTGCCAGCAGCCAACTAGCGGGAGACCCCCACGAGCAGTACTTC.

About this clonotype itself: Mismatch with germline at one junction end may stem from a read error. This chain joins TRBV7-8 and TRBJ1-2; 9 positions match TRBD1. Germline CDR1 and CDR2: SGHVS and FQNEAQ. This CDR3 is 15 amino acids long. This CDR3 is CAGSLSPDRGYGYTF. The CDR3 DNA reads as TGTGCCGGCAGCTTATCCCCGGACAGGGGTTATGGCTACACCTTC. Variable domain in full (rest from reference TRBV7-8 and TRBJ1-2): GAGVSQSPRYKVAKRGQDVALRCDPISGHVSLFWYQQALGQGPEFLTYFQNEAQLDKSGLPSDRFFAERPEGSVSTLKIQRTQQEDSAVYLCAGSLSPDRGYGYTFGSGTRLTVV.

This clonotype was detected many times. The V gene is TRBV3-1, the J gene TRBJ2-1; 9 nucleotides match TRBD2. Losses at the gene ends were 5 bases for V and 5 bases for J; bases not matched to a gene: 7. Germline-derived CDR1 and CDR2 are LGHDT and YNNKEL (reference sequence). CDR3 length: 15 amino acids. The CDR3 DNA reads TGTGCCAGCAGCGCAGCGGGGGGTAGGAACAATGAGCAGTTCTTC. The encoded protein is CASSAAGGRNNEQFF.

The CDR3 DNA follows: TGTGCCAGCAGCCAAGGGCCGGACCACTCTGGAAACACCATATATTTT. Its translation is CASSQGPDHSGNTIYF. This chain uses TRBV4-2 with TRBJ1-3; D is ambiguous. Germline-derived CDR1 and CDR2 are LGHNA and YNFKEQ. V dropped 1 base and J dropped 0 bases, with 10 bases sitting between them. The CDR3 extends over 16 amino acids.

This clonotype was counted only a few times. CDR3 sequence (DNA): TGCGCCAGCAGCCAAGCCCTTAGCGGGAGCAGGACCGGGGAGCTGTTTTTT. Translation: CASSQALSGSRTGELFF. The genes are TRBV4-1 and TRBJ2-2; 9 positions agree with TRBD2. Germline CDR1 is MGHRA and CDR2 is YSYEKL. V was pared by 1 base and J by 5 bases, with 8 bases of the junction left unmatched. CDR3 length: 17 residues.

V gene TRBV12-3 or TRBV12-4 combines with J gene TRBJ2-3; 12 bases line up with TRBD1. Germline trimming cut 5 bases from V and 6 bases from J; bases unmatched to any gene: 12. The CDR3 runs to 17 residues. Here the CDR3 reads CASSPTPGTGGRDTQYF. The CDR3 DNA is TGTGCCAGCAGTCCAACCCCCGGGACAGGGGGCCGGGATACGCAGTATTTT.

This CDR3 is CASSLAVQSGEQYF. The DNA for the CDR3 is TGTGCCAGCAGTTTAGCCGTACAATCGGGAGAGCAGTACTTC. The V gene is TRBV12-3 or TRBV12-4, the J gene TRBJ2-7, with D perhaps TRBD2 (5 bases). The CDR3 is 14 residues long. V gave up 0 bases and J gave up 7 bases, with 13 bases separating them.

This clonotype was seen only once. The V and J genes are TRBV7-2 and TRBJ2-1, with TRBD2 identical over 7 bases. Germline V gene data show CDR1 as SGHTA and CDR2 as FQGNSA. V trimming: 5 bases; J trimming: 7 bases; junction bases outside the gene matches: 5. The CDR3 is 13 amino acids. CDR3 residues: CASSPWEGNEQFF. CDR3 nucleotides: TGTGCCAGCAGCCCCTGGGAGGGAAATGAGCAGTTCTTC.

The chain recombines TRBV20-1 with TRBJ2-7; tentatively, D is TRBD2 (5 bases). The V gene lost 3 bases and the J gene lost 2 bases, with 14 bases spanning the gap. CDR1 is DFQATT, CDR2 SNEGSKA, per germline (reference sequence). The length of the CDR3 is 14 residues. CDR3: CSASSGSLPYEQYF. The CDR3 coding sequence is TGCAGTGCTAGCTCGGGGAGTCTCCCCTACGAGCAGTACTTC.

CDR3 residues: CASSFPDRLNNSPLHF. The CDR3, as DNA: TGTGCCAGCAGCTTCCCAGACAGGCTTAATAATTCACCCCTCCACTTT. The gene calls are TRBV28 and TRBJ1-6, with a weak D call TRBD1 (6 bases). Per germline, CDR1 MDHEN and CDR2 SYDVKM. This CDR3 is built from 16 residues. Deletions cut 6 bases from V and 5 bases from J, with 17 bases between.

This clonotype was counted a few times. At one end, the junction sequence differs from germline, possibly due to a read error. The rearrangement links TRBV7-7 to TRBJ2-2; unclear D gene. From germline, CDR1 is SSHAT and CDR2 FNYEAQ (reference sequence). CDR3 length: 14 amino acids. This CDR3 reads CASSLVGHTGELFF. DNA for the CDR3: TGTGCTAGCAGCTTAGTCGGACACACCGGGGAGCTGTTTTTT.

This clonotype has more than one count but fewer than ten. The V call is TRBV2, the J call TRBJ2-7; D gene uncertain. V lost 4 bases and J 4 bases, leaving 11 bases between the germline ends. This CDR3 comprises 13 residues. Germline CDR1 is SNHLY and CDR2 is FYNNEI. CDR3 sequence reads: CASSAGRQYEQYF. In nucleotides, the CDR3 is TGTGCCAGCAGTGCCGGACGTCAATACGAGCAGTACTTC.